A single sample is the source of the 23 T cell receptor beta chains below, sequenced in a study of blood T cell repertoires in COVID-19. The protocol was immunoSEQ multiplex PCR, while the TCRdb copy is restricted to in-frame clones and leaves out a portion. This repertoire shows approximately 66,000 clones, roughly 86% found once; its top ten account for 6.9%. Input material: peripheral blood. These TCRs come from a man aged 50-60 years with active COVID-19.

The genes are TRBV6-5 and TRBJ2-1, with 7 bases aligning to TRBD2. Germline CDR1 is MNHEY and CDR2 is SVGAGI. Trimming cost V 5 bases and J 2 bases; bases outside gene matches: 6. The length of the CDR3 is 15 residues. CDR3 nucleotides: TGTGCCAGCAGTAGGGTAGCGGGTGCCTACAATGAGCAGTTCTTC. Its translation: CASSRVAGAYNEQFF.

This clone was found a few times. The chain has TRBV15 and TRBJ2-7, with TRBD2 identical over 10 bases. The germline V gene encodes CDR1 LNHNV and CDR2 YYDKDF (reference sequence). The CDR3 length is 15 residues. This CDR3 is CATSRDAASGRRIDV. As DNA, the CDR3 is TGTGCCACCAGCAGAGATGCGGCTAGCGGGAGACGTATAGACGTC.

The J gene is TRBJ2-3, the V gene TRBV5-5; TRBD2 matches 7 bases. Germline V gene data show CDR1 as SGHKS and CDR2 as YYEKEE (reference sequence). With V trimmed by 3 bases and J by 4 bases, 2 bases remained unmatched. The CDR3 length is 13 residues. CDR3 sequence reads: CASSSGGPDTQYF. CDR3 DNA: TGTGCCAGCAGCTCGGGAGGCCCAGATACGCAGTATTTT.

This chain uses TRBV7-8 with TRBJ2-5; 8 positions agree with TRBD2. Germline loops: CDR1 SGHVS, CDR2 FQNEAQ. CDR3 size: 16 residues. The junction had 10 bases not matched to a gene; V was cut back by 2 bases and J by 5 bases. The CDR3 here is CASSLPIAGPRETQYF. The CDR3 DNA follows: TGTGCCAGCAGCTTACCAATAGCGGGGCCTCGGGAGACCCAGTACTTC.

This chain uses TRBV25-1 with TRBJ2-3; D might be TRBD1 (6 bases). V dropped 6 bases and J dropped 1 base, with 17 bases sitting between them. Germline CDR1 and CDR2: MGHDK and SYGVNS. This CDR3 is built from 16 residues. The CDR3, as DNA: TGTGCCAGCAGAAGAACAGGGTCGAGGGGCACAGATACGCAGTATTTT. This sequence encodes CASRRTGSRGTDTQYF.

The chain recombines TRBV11-2 with TRBJ1-6; no clear D gene. The length of the CDR3 is 13 residues. CDR1 SGHAT and CDR2 FQNNGV come from the germline V gene. V lost 1 base to trimming and J lost 7 bases, with 5 bases between them. In DNA, the CDR3 is TGTGCCAGCAGCTTAGGGGAGAATTCACCCCTCCACTTT. Amino acids: CASSLGENSPLHF.

This chain connects TRBV18 to TRBJ1-6, with 9 positions matching TRBD1. This CDR3 comprises 14 residues. The germline V gene has CDR1 KGHSH and CDR2 LQKENI. V lost 5 bases to trimming and J lost 10 bases; unmatched junction nucleotides: 6. The CDR3 is CASSSGTGRSPLHF. The CDR3 bases are TGTGCCAGCTCATCCGGGACAGGGAGATCACCCCTCCACTTT.

The genes are TRBV4-1 and TRBJ1-2; 8 bases align to TRBD1. There are 14 residues in the CDR3. Germline CDR1 is MGHRA and CDR2 is YSYEKL. V shed 3 bases and J 5 bases; nucleotides not matched to a gene: 5. In DNA, the CDR3 is TGCGCCAGCAGCCAGGGCGACAGGGGTTATGGCTACACCTTC. This codes for CASSQGDRGYGYTF.

J is TRBJ2-1 and V is TRBV27; weak D call: TRBD2 (5 bases). The CDR3 totals 16 residues. The V and J ends lost 1 base and 0 bases respectively, with 10 bases between them. Germline CDR1 reads MNHEY; CDR2 reads SMNVEV (reference sequence). This CDR3 reads CASSLYLALSYNEQFF. CDR3 DNA sequence: TGTGCCAGCAGTTTATATCTAGCCCTCTCCTACAATGAGCAGTTCTTC.

The chain has TRBV24-1 and TRBJ2-3; TRBD2 matches 7 bases. The CDR3 loop spans 15 amino acids. Germline CDR1 and CDR2: KGHDR and SFDVKD. Germline trimming cut 3 bases from V and 8 bases from J; bases unmatched to any gene: 10. This CDR3 reads CATSDPREPTGTQYF. The CDR3 DNA follows: TGTGCCACCAGTGATCCGCGGGAGCCTACGGGTACGCAGTATTTT.

This clone was counted once. CDR3 residues: CAISGPGHNNSPLHF. The CDR3 nucleotides read TGTGCCATCAGTGGACCGGGACACAATAATTCACCCCTCCACTTT. The chain combines TRBV10-3 with TRBJ1-6, with D possibly TRBD1 on 6 matching bases. V was cut by 4 bases and J by 5 bases, with 12 bases left in between. The CDR3 loop spans 15 amino acids. CDR1 ENHRY and CDR2 SYGVKD come from the germline V gene.

This chain uses TRBV7-9 with TRBJ1-4; D is unresolved. Looked up from germline, CDR1 is SEHNR and CDR2 is FQNEAQ (reference sequence). CDR3 length equals 13 residues. Trimming removed 8 bases from V and 6 bases from J, with 13 bases in between. The CDR3: CASYHTVDEKLFF. The CDR3, as DNA: TGTGCCAGCTATCACACAGTGGATGAAAAACTGTTTTTT.

The chain recombines TRBV7-8 with TRBJ1-3; 7 positions agree with TRBD1. With V trimmed by 5 bases and J by 0 bases, 4 bases remained unmatched. CDR1 is SGHVS, CDR2 FQNEAQ, per germline. The CDR3 loop spans 15 amino acids. Here the CDR3 reads CASSRDSPSGNTIYF. The DNA of the CDR3 is TGTGCCAGCAGCCGGGACAGTCCCTCTGGAAACACCATATATTTT.

This clone came up once. This sequence joins TRBV19 and TRBJ2-5; 11 bases agree with TRBD2. Looked up from germline, CDR1 is LNHDA and CDR2 is SQIVND (reference sequence). J lost 4 bases, V lost 4 bases, and 5 bases had no gene match. This CDR3 region has 15 residues. DNA of the CDR3: TGTGCCAGTAGTACGACTAGCGGGGACGCAGAGACCCAGTACTTC. It codes for CASSTTSGDAETQYF.

J is TRBJ1-1 and V is TRBV9; D remains ambiguous. The CDR3 length is 13 residues. The V gene's germline CDR1 is SGDLS and CDR2 YYNGEE. Trimming took off 7 bases at V and 5 bases at J, with 15 bases between the two ends. CDR3 DNA: TGTGCCAGCTCACAAGTCGGGGAGACTGAAGCTTTCTTT. Residues: CASSQVGETEAFF.

The chain recombines TRBV3-1 (or the pseudogene TRBV3-2) with TRBJ2-5; D might be TRBD2 (6 bases). Germline CDR1 is LGHDT and CDR2 is YNNKEL (reference sequence). The CDR3 is 16 residues long. Trimming removed 0 bases at V and 4 bases at J, with 15 bases between. The CDR3 DNA sequence: TGTGCCAGCAGCCAAGATAGGCCCCGGGGGAGAGAGACCCAGTACTTC. Protein sequence: CASSQDRPRGRETQYF.

V and J are TRBV19 and TRBJ1-6; no clear D gene. Germline CDR1 LNHDA, CDR2 SQIVND (reference sequence). This CDR3 is 13 amino acids long. Deletions cut 6 bases from V and 4 bases from J, with 7 bases between. DNA for the CDR3: TGTGCCAGTAGGACGGGTTATAATTCACCCCTCCACTTT. Translated: CASRTGYNSPLHF.

The chain carries TRBV19 and TRBJ1-1; the match to TRBD1 covers 10 bases. CDR3 size: 14 residues. Trimming at V came to 4 bases and at J to 4 bases, leaving 3 bases not matched to a gene. Germline lookup yields CDR1 LNHDA and CDR2 SQIVND (reference sequence). CDR3 DNA: TGTGCCAGTAGTACGGGACAGGGGCGCACTGAAGCTTTCTTT. Translation: CASSTGQGRTEAFF.

This chain links TRBV2 with TRBJ2-1; 7 positions agree with TRBD1. J gave up 6 bases and V 6 bases, and 5 bases lay outside the gene matches. Germline V gene data show CDR1 as SNHLY and CDR2 as FYNNEI. The CDR3 contains 13 residues. This CDR3 reads CASSLRQGNEQFF. The CDR3 nucleotides are TGTGCCAGCAGCCTAAGACAGGGCAATGAGCAGTTCTTC.

The CDR3 coding sequence is TGCAGCGTTGAAGGAGGGTTAAGGGGGTTTAATGGCTACACCTTC. This gives the protein CSVEGGLRGFNGYTF. The chain carries TRBV29-1 and TRBJ1-2, with TRBD1 as a possible D gene (6 bases). The V and J ends lost 1 base and 6 bases respectively, with 18 bases between them. This CDR3 contains 15 residues. Germline V gene sequence: CDR1 SQVTM, CDR2 ANQGSEA.

J is TRBJ2-1 and V is TRBV9; 9 bases map to TRBD2. The CDR3 is 14 residues long. CDR1 and CDR2 (germline): SGDLS, YYNGEE. V was pared by 3 bases and J by 7 bases, with 5 bases of the junction left unmatched. The CDR3 nucleotides read TGTGCCAGCAGCGGTAGCGGGAGTAGGAATGAGCAGTTCTTC. It codes for CASSGSGSRNEQFF.

The chain couples TRBV29-1 to TRBJ1-4; a weak D match, TRBD1 (6 bases). The V end was cut by 7 bases, the J end by 4 bases, with 19 bases between. This CDR3 contains 15 residues. The germline CDR1 and CDR2 sequences are SQVTM and ANQGSEA. The CDR3 DNA sequence: TGCAGCGCCGCATCGGGCTGGGGGCTTAATGAAAAACTGTTTTTT. It codes for CSAASGWGLNEKLFF.

The chain combines TRBV11-2 with TRBJ2-3; TRBD2 matches 11 bases. V shed 5 bases and J 3 bases; nucleotides not matched to a gene: 7. Germline V CDR1 and CDR2: SGHAT, FQNNGV. The CDR3 contains 16 residues. Written as DNA, the CDR3 is TGTGCCAGCAGCGCGACACTAGCGGGGGTTACAGATACGCAGTATTTT. This codes for CASSATLAGVTDTQYF.